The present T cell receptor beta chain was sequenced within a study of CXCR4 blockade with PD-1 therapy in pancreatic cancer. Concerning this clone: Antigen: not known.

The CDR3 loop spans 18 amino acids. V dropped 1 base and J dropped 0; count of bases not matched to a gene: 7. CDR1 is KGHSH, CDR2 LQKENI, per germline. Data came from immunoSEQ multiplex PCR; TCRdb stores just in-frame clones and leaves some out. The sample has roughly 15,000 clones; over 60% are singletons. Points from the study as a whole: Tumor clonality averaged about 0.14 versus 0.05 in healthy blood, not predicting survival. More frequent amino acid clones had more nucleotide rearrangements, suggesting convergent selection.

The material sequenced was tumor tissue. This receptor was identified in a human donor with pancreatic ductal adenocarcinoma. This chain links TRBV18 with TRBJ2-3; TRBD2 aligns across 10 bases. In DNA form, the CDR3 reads TGTGCCAGCTCACCACAGGGGGCGACTAGCGGGAGCACAGATACGCAGTATTTT. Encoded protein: CASSPQGATSGSTDTQYF.